This is a list of T cell receptor beta chains from one sample in a study of blood T cell repertoires in COVID-19. Measured with immunoSEQ multiplex PCR; TCRdb has only the in-frame clones, and not every one. The table lists 250,000 or so clones, 90% to 95% of them singletons. Sequenced input: PBMCs or T cells enriched from blood (not recorded which). The receptors derive from a human donor in a cohort exposed to, infected with or recovered from COVID-19 (not recorded which). The donor label of this sample is uncertain. The CDR3 runs from the conserved cysteine through the conserved F or W. D genes are given only for firm matches. Clone size is shown for a subset of rows, as once, few, many or a class of expanded clone.

clone_size: NA; d_call: NA; j_call: TRBJ1-6; v_call: TRBV5-6; cdr3_aa: CASSFGLSNSYNSPLHF; cdr3_nt: TGTGCCAGCAGCTTTGGACTGTCAAACTCCTATAATTCACCCCTCCACTTT
clone_size: NA; d_call: TRBD2; j_call: TRBJ2-3; v_call: TRBV7-9; cdr3_aa: CASSPPPSGGADTQYF; cdr3_nt: TGTGCCAGCAGCCCGCCACCTAGCGGGGGAGCAGATACGCAGTATTTT
clone_size: NA; d_call: TRBD2; j_call: TRBJ2-1; v_call: TRBV5-1; cdr3_aa: CASSAALAGSYNEQFF; cdr3_nt: TGCGCCAGCAGCGCGGCTCTAGCGGGGTCCTACAATGAGCAGTTCTTC
clone_size: NA; d_call: NA; j_call: TRBJ1-2; v_call: TRBV6-5; cdr3_aa: CASRTTGAGYTF; cdr3_nt: TGTGCCAGCAGGACGACAGGAGCTGGCTACACCTTC
clone_size: NA; d_call: NA; j_call: TRBJ2-1; v_call: TRBV29-1; cdr3_aa: CSVWGGGSSYNEQFF; cdr3_nt: TGCAGCGTTTGGGGAGGGGGAAGCTCCTACAATGAGCAGTTCTTC
clone_size: NA; d_call: NA; j_call: TRBJ1-1; v_call: TRBV19; cdr3_aa: CASKQTLNTEAFF; cdr3_nt: TGTGCCAGTAAACAGACATTGAACACTGAAGCTTTCTTT
clone_size: NA; d_call: TRBD1; j_call: TRBJ1-1; v_call: TRBV12-5; cdr3_aa: CASGWTGGTEAFF; cdr3_nt: TGTGCTAGTGGGTGGACAGGGGGAACTGAAGCTTTCTTT
clone_size: NA; d_call: NA; j_call: TRBJ1-5; v_call: TRBV5-8; cdr3_aa: CASSLAGQSYSNQPQHF; cdr3_nt: TGTGCCAGCAGCTTGGCTGGTCAGTCTTATAGCAATCAGCCCCAGCATTTT
clone_size: NA; d_call: NA; j_call: TRBJ2-7; v_call: TRBV12-2; cdr3_aa: CASRLSERGVTYEQYF; cdr3_nt: TGTGCAAGTCGCTTATCGGAACGGGGTGTAACCTACGAGCAGTACTTC
clone_size: NA; d_call: NA; j_call: TRBJ2-4; v_call: TRBV3-1/TRBV3-2; cdr3_aa: CASSQRGSLQYF; cdr3_nt: TGTGCCAGCAGCCAGCGGGGATCACTTCAGTACTTC
clone_size: NA; d_call: NA; j_call: TRBJ1-2; v_call: TRBV5-1; cdr3_aa: CASSFFPDSQLFYGYTF; cdr3_nt: TGCGCCAGCAGCTTCTTTCCGGACAGTCAACTATTCTATGGCTACACCTTC
clone_size: NA; d_call: TRBD1; j_call: TRBJ1-1; v_call: TRBV27; cdr3_aa: CASSFGPGGTEAFF; cdr3_nt: TGTGCCAGCAGTTTCGGACCAGGGGGAACTGAAGCTTTCTTT
clone_size: NA; d_call: TRBD2; j_call: TRBJ2-1; v_call: TRBV5-4; cdr3_aa: CASSLGGLASNEQFF; cdr3_nt: TGTGCCAGCAGCTTGGGTGGACTAGCGAGCAATGAGCAGTTCTTC
clone_size: NA; d_call: TRBD1; j_call: TRBJ2-6; v_call: TRBV7-3; cdr3_aa: CASSLGTGPSGANVLTF; cdr3_nt: TGTGCCAGCAGCTTAGGGACAGGCCCTTCTGGGGCCAACGTCCTGACTTTC
clone_size: NA; d_call: NA; j_call: TRBJ2-5; v_call: TRBV13; cdr3_aa: CASSLVRTRSYGTQYF; cdr3_nt: TGTGCCAGCAGCTTAGTGAGAACTAGGTCCTACGGGACCCAGTACTTC
clone_size: NA; d_call: TRBD1; j_call: TRBJ2-5; v_call: TRBV10-1; cdr3_aa: CASRRLYPGQRDDQETQYF; cdr3_nt: TGCGCCAGCCGCCGCCTTTACCCGGGACAGCGTGACGACCAAGAGACCCAGTACTTC
clone_size: NA; d_call: NA; j_call: TRBJ1-2; v_call: TRBV11-2; cdr3_aa: CASSLVFRYGYTF; cdr3_nt: TGTGCCAGCAGCTTAGTATTCCGCTATGGCTACACCTTC
clone_size: NA; d_call: TRBD1; j_call: TRBJ1-2; v_call: TRBV6-6; cdr3_aa: CASRRQGAQGRGYGYTF; cdr3_nt: TGTGCCAGCAGACGACAGGGGGCGCAGGGTAGAGGGTATGGCTACACCTTC
clone_size: once; d_call: NA; j_call: TRBJ1-1; v_call: TRBV30; cdr3_aa: CAWSAGDNTEAFF; cdr3_nt: TGTGCCTGGAGTGCAGGGGATAACACTGAAGCTTTCTTT
clone_size: NA; d_call: NA; j_call: TRBJ1-5; v_call: TRBV6-2/TRBV6-3; cdr3_aa: CASSYTVGDLNQPQHF; cdr3_nt: TGTGCCAGCAGTTACACCGTCGGAGACCTCAATCAGCCCCAGCATTTT
clone_size: NA; d_call: NA; j_call: TRBJ1-3; v_call: TRBV21-1; cdr3_aa: CASVGRRGCNGNTIYF; cdr3_nt: TGTGCCAGCGTCGGTAGGCGGGGGTGCAATGGAAACACCATATATTTT
clone_size: NA; d_call: NA; j_call: TRBJ1-2; v_call: TRBV27; cdr3_aa: CASSFRGSYGYTF; cdr3_nt: TGTGCCAGCAGTTTCAGAGGGAGCTATGGCTACACCTTC
clone_size: NA; d_call: NA; j_call: TRBJ1-1; v_call: TRBV18; cdr3_aa: CASSPIRTGEAFF; cdr3_nt: TGTGCCAGCTCACCAATAAGAACAGGTGAAGCTTTCTTT
clone_size: NA; d_call: NA; j_call: TRBJ2-5; v_call: TRBV5-1; cdr3_aa: CASSLEYQETQYF; cdr3_nt: TGCGCCAGCAGCTTAGAGTACCAAGAGACCCAGTACTTC
clone_size: NA; d_call: TRBD1; j_call: TRBJ2-6; v_call: TRBV7-3; cdr3_aa: CASSLRAGGHLPGANVLTF; cdr3_nt: TGTGCCAGCAGCTTGCGAGCAGGGGGCCATCTCCCTGGGGCCAACGTCCTGACTTTC
clone_size: NA; d_call: TRBD1; j_call: TRBJ1-3; v_call: TRBV3-1/TRBV3-2; cdr3_aa: CASSQAYNRGRRGNTIYF; cdr3_nt: TGTGCCAGCAGCCAAGCCTATAACAGGGGGCGTAGAGGAAACACCATATATTTT
clone_size: NA; d_call: NA; j_call: TRBJ2-6; v_call: TRBV10-1; cdr3_aa: CASIWCRGGGANVLTF; cdr3_nt: TGCGCCAGCATTTGGTGCAGGGGTGGTGGGGCCAACGTCCTGACTTTC
clone_size: NA; d_call: NA; j_call: TRBJ1-5; v_call: TRBV11-2; cdr3_aa: CASSKTRHIDQPQHF; cdr3_nt: TGTGCCAGCAGTAAAACCCGACATATAGATCAGCCCCAGCATTTT
clone_size: NA; d_call: NA; j_call: TRBJ2-7; v_call: TRBV14; cdr3_aa: CASSPSSGVTYEQYF; cdr3_nt: TGTGCCAGCAGCCCGTCATCGGGGGTAACCTACGAGCAGTACTTC
clone_size: few; d_call: TRBD2; j_call: TRBJ2-3; v_call: TRBV4-2; cdr3_aa: CASSPASGTSTDTQYF; cdr3_nt: TGTGCCAGCAGCCCCGCGAGCGGGACTAGCACAGATACGCAGTATTTT
clone_size: once; d_call: NA; j_call: TRBJ1-4; v_call: TRBV19; cdr3_aa: CASCGGARTNEKLFF; cdr3_nt: TGTGCCAGTTGCGGGGGAGCGAGGACTAATGAAAAACTGTTTTTT
clone_size: NA; d_call: NA; j_call: TRBJ2-2; v_call: TRBV7-3; cdr3_aa: CASSLGASGELFF; cdr3_nt: TGTGCCAGCAGCTTAGGGGCGTCCGGGGAGCTGTTTTTT
clone_size: NA; d_call: NA; j_call: TRBJ1-6; v_call: TRBV11-2; cdr3_aa: CASSLDVRGSNYNSPLHF; cdr3_nt: TGTGCCAGCAGCTTAGATGTCAGGGGCTCCAACTATAATTCACCCCTCCACTTT
clone_size: NA; d_call: NA; j_call: TRBJ1-6; v_call: TRBV19; cdr3_aa: CASSPGGSPLHF; cdr3_nt: TGTGCCAGTAGCCCGGGTGGTTCACCCCTCCACTTT
clone_size: NA; d_call: NA; j_call: TRBJ1-6; v_call: TRBV30; cdr3_aa: CAWRAYYSPLHF; cdr3_nt: TGTGCCTGGAGGGCTTATTATTCACCCCTCCACTTT
clone_size: NA; d_call: TRBD1; j_call: TRBJ1-2; v_call: TRBV5-3; cdr3_aa: CARSADRAEGYGYTF; cdr3_nt: TGTGCCAGAAGTGCCGACAGGGCAGAGGGCTATGGCTACACCTTC
clone_size: once; d_call: NA; j_call: TRBJ2-7; v_call: TRBV9; cdr3_aa: CASSVEGEYEQYF; cdr3_nt: TGTGCCAGCAGCGTAGAGGGGGAGTACGAGCAGTACTTC
clone_size: few; d_call: NA; j_call: TRBJ1-5; v_call: TRBV2; cdr3_aa: CASGLGGASNQPQHF; cdr3_nt: TGTGCCAGCGGCTTAGGGGGGGCCTCCAATCAGCCCCAGCATTTT
clone_size: NA; d_call: NA; j_call: TRBJ1-1; v_call: TRBV27; cdr3_aa: CASSSRQVQSEAFF; cdr3_nt: TGTGCCAGCAGTTCGCGCCAGGTTCAGTCTGAAGCTTTCTTT
clone_size: NA; d_call: NA; j_call: TRBJ2-5; v_call: TRBV3-1/TRBV3-2; cdr3_aa: CASSHVGETQYF; cdr3_nt: TGTGCCAGCAGCCATGTCGGGGAGACCCAGTACTTC
clone_size: NA; d_call: NA; j_call: TRBJ2-7; v_call: TRBV7-9; cdr3_aa: CASSSMHEQYF; cdr3_nt: TGTGCCAGCAGTTCTATGCACGAGCAGTACTTC